Listed here are 15 T cell receptor beta chains from one sample, sequenced in a study of CXCR3-negative and CXCR3-positive naive CD8 T cells. Researchers prepared the TRB cDNA libraries using 5' RACE with UMI labels. TCRdb reprocessed the 5' RACE reads; each CDR3 protein has one entry and no DNA is given. The sample includes 75,000 to 100,000 distinct CDR3 sequences. The specimen sequenced was naive CXCR3- CD8+ T cells from blood. Subset described: CD45RO-CCR7+CD27+CD95- naive CD8+ T cells lacking CXCR3 (TNR3-). The source of these receptors is a human donor in good health. Some clones in this sample may be carry-over from other donors' samples.

The chain uses TRBV5-1 and TRBJ1-1. This CDR3 comprises 16 residues. CDR1 SGHRS and CDR2 YFSETQ come from the germline V gene. CDR3: CASSPWHRDMNTEAFF.

The rearrangement joins TRBV27 to TRBJ2-1. Germline loops: CDR1 MNHEY, CDR2 SMNVEV (reference sequence). The length of the CDR3 is 12 residues. The CDR3 sequence: CASSVLGTEQFF.

This rearrangement joins TRBV15 to TRBJ2-3. The CDR3 loop spans 12 amino acids. Germline V gene lookup returns CDR1 LNHNV and CDR2 YYDKDF (reference sequence). CDR3 loop: CATSGVPDTQYF.

The genes are TRBV29-1 and TRBJ1-1. CDR1 is SQVTM, CDR2 ANQGSEA, per germline. The CDR3 has 12 residues. The CDR3 loop is CSVVGREREAFF.

The chain carries TRBV29-1 and TRBJ1-2; without DNA, the TCRdb call of TRBD1 cannot be checked. This CDR3 is 15 amino acids long. CDR1 is SQVTM and CDR2 is ANQGSEA in the germline V gene. The CDR3 is CSARTETKTNYGYTF.

The chain is built from TRBV7-7 and TRBJ2-1; as DNA is missing, the TRBD1 call by TCRdb cannot be tested. The CDR3 contains 15 residues. The germline V gene has CDR1 SSHAT and CDR2 FNYEAQ (reference sequence). The CDR3: CASSPQAPGYNEQFF.

Frequency places this clonotype as medium-sized. The chain has TRBV9 and TRBJ2-1; as DNA is missing, the TRBD1 call by TCRdb cannot be tested. The germline CDR1 and CDR2 sequences are SGDLS and YYNGEE. The CDR3 is made up of 13 amino acids. The CDR3: CASSPRTFAEQFF.

The rearrangement links TRBV19 to TRBJ2-7. The CDR3 sequence is 11 residues long. The germline gives CDR1 LNHDA, CDR2 SQIVND (reference sequence). CDR3 loop: CATREGYEQYF.

The V call is TRBV29-1, the J call TRBJ2-2; TCRdb selects TRBD2, and the lack of DNA leaves this call unchecked. The CDR3 runs 12 residues. Germline CDR1 is SQVTM and CDR2 is ANQGSEA. CDR3 sequence: CSVGGDTGELFF.

V usage is TRBV3-1 and J usage is TRBJ2-1; the TCRdb D gene call, TRBD2, has no DNA to confirm it. CDR3 length: 20 residues. In germline, CDR1 is LGHDT, CDR2 YNNKEL (reference sequence). CDR3 sequence: CASSQDSGDLAGALYNEQFF.

The V and J genes are TRBV7-9 and TRBJ2-5; checking the TCRdb D call of TRBD1 is not possible without DNA. Germline lookup yields CDR1 SEHNR and CDR2 FQNEAQ (reference sequence). The CDR3 runs to 17 residues. CDR3 region: CASSSTRTGGGQETQYF.

CDR3 sequence: CSVEDLLSDGTDTQYF. The chain employs TRBV29-1 and TRBJ2-3. The germline V gene has CDR1 SQVTM and CDR2 ANQGSEA. The CDR3 is 16 amino acids.

V and J are TRBV9 and TRBJ1-2; TCRdb indicates TRBD1, and absent DNA this call remains unverified. CDR1 and CDR2 (germline): SGDLS, YYNGEE. This CDR3 has 15 residues. CDR3 protein: CASSEGTGIVYGYTF.

The chain recombines TRBV2 with TRBJ2-7. Germline CDR1 is SNHLY and CDR2 is FYNNEI. The CDR3 is 12 amino acids. Here the CDR3 reads CASRDPSYEQYF.

The chain couples TRBV25-1 to TRBJ2-7. This CDR3 comprises 14 residues. The germline gives CDR1 MGHDK, CDR2 SYGVNS. CDR3 in amino acids: CASAETESSYEQYF.